This TCR beta chain is from a study of cytomegalovirus exposure and HLA in healthy donors. The study's findings and limits: It emerged from a later analysis that several of the most significant clusters appeared to be linked to common viral pathogens. Among TCR beta chains, those listed as cytomegalovirus-associated numbered around 180. HLA allele associations emerged for about 16,000 TCR beta sequences in a later analysis, at 0.05 false discovery rate. It has been reported that TCR beta sequences accurately predicted the HLA-A and HLA-B alleles of most subjects.

Per the germline V gene, CDR1 is SGDLS and CDR2 is YYNGEE. The CDR3 covers 13 residues. The junction had 7 bases not matched to a gene; V was cut back by 3 bases and J by 9 bases. With 60 Vbeta and 13 Jbeta primers, the PCR was carried out. The method was immunoSEQ multiplex PCR; TCRdb's version includes in-frame clones alone and lacks a portion of them. The sample contains approximately 100,000 clones, over 60% of which appear only once. On this clone itself: Its antigen is unidentified.

The sequenced sample was PBMCs. The clonotype originates from a woman aged 18-30 years in good health and CMV-seropositive. The V and J genes are TRBV9 and TRBJ1-1, with TRBD1 identical over 8 bases. The CDR3 nucleotides read TGTGCCAGCAGCGCTTCGACAGGGGCCAAAGCTTTCTTT. Amino acid sequence: CASSASTGAKAFF.